This T cell receptor (beta chain) comes out of a study of shared clonotypes between healthy human individuals. Findings and caveats of the study: The study found lower generation probabilities in non-shared clonotypes than in those shared by all four donors. Sharing across a handful of donors was seen in roughly 5% of naive CD4 clonotypes.

Healthy adults negative for HIV, lacking recent acute infections or vaccinations, served as donors. V lost 5 bases, J lost 2 bases, and 7 bases stayed unmatched. This CDR3 is built from 15 residues. Germline V gene data show CDR1 as MNHNS and CDR2 as SASEGT. Per the authors' pipeline: Sequence data from immunoSEQ were junction-only and lacked quality scores; consequently, filtering differed. TCRdb keeps only in-frame clones here, not all; method: immunoSEQ multiplex PCR. V, J and clone size are those of that table, while D and trimming were read from the DNA. The table has under 750,000 clones, just under 75% seen once. Note on this clone: Its antigen is undetermined.

The chain recombines TRBV6-1 with TRBJ2-7; 9 bases fit TRBD1. The source of this sequence is a woman aged 30 to 39 in good health. Input material: memory CD4+ T cells sorted from blood. Subset meaning: CD45RA-negative fraction. CDR3 nucleotide sequence: TGTGCCAGCAGTCTACAGGGGGCGCTCCCCTACGAGCAGTACTTC. Protein sequence: CASSLQGALPYEQYF.